This TCR beta chain was recovered during a study of metastatic and nonmetastatic thyroid tumors. Study-level background: Where malignant and benign thyroid patients were concerned, repertoires were compared across blood and tumor or nodule tissue.

This clone has a count of ten or more. Other DNA sequences in this specimen translate into the identical CDR3. MiXCR was used by TCRdb to re-call the PCR reads. The data show roughly 98,000 clones, 15% seen once. The CDR3 totals 14 residues. Per the germline V gene, CDR1 is LGHNA and CDR2 is YNFKEQ. V shed 1 base and J shed 1 base, with 8 bases lying between them. The entire patient cohort was treatment-naive prior to thyroid surgery. The chain joins TRBV4-2 to TRBJ2-7; D gene ambiguous. The sequencing sample was made of blood. This clonotype was sampled from a female donor with papillary thyroid cancer or a benign thyroid nodule (not recorded which). Some clones in this sample may be carry-over from other donors' samples. CDR3 in amino acids: CASSQGGNSYEQYF. Here the CDR3 DNA reads TGTGCCAGCAGCCAAGGGGGAAATTCCTACGAGCAGTACTTC.